The clone carrying this T cell receptor (beta chain) has a count of ten or more. Its target is not known. The sample is drawn from a study of HIV-infected children after antiretroviral therapy interruption. Study information: Interruption-arm samples span weeks 0, 12, interruption end (24 or 48), and about 3 years post-study.

The TCR library was built from RNA with a 3' RACE protocol and unique molecular identifiers. TCRdb re-derived calls from the 3' RACE reads in MiXCR, one entry per CDR3 protein. In the table there are approximately 96,000 distinct CDR3 sequences, about 7% of which are singletons. Trimming took off 0 bases at V and 6 bases at J, with 9 bases between the two ends. Germline assignment: CDR1 LGHDT and CDR2 YNNKEL (reference sequence). The CDR3 extends over 13 amino acids. General study findings and limits: The Gini coefficient of naive CD4+ repertoires rose, returning to baseline by 3 years. Sorted CD45RA+ naive cells might include minor non-naive CD45RA+ cells.

Treatment indicated: PENTA 11 planned treatment interruption arm or continuous ART arm. Specimen: CD45RA+ CD4+ T cells from PBMCs, pooled from several time points, collected from a donor given antiretroviral therapy, either interrupted or continuous. Subset denoted: naive CD4+ CD45RA+ CD45RO- T cells. The genes are TRBV3-1 and TRBJ2-7; D uncertain. The source of this sequence is a pool of human donors with HIV. The DNA for the CDR3 is TGTGCCAGCAGCCAAGATGTTTCTAGCGAGCAGTACTTC. It translates to CASSQDVSSEQYF.